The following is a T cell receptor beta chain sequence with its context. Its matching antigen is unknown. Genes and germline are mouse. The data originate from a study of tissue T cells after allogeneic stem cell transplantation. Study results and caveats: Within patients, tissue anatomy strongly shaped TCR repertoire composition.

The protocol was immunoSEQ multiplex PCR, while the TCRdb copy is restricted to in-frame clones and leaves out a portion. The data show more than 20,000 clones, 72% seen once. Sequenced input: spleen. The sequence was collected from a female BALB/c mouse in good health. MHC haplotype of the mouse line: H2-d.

CDR3 amino acids: CASSIAHTEVFF. Incomplete CDR3 DNA: TGTGCCAGCAGTATAGCCCACACAGAAGTCTTC. The rearrangement links TRBV19 to TRBJ1-1; D remains unclear. The read is 1 residue too short to cover the CDR3 end, so that end is filled in from the germline J gene. Germline loops: CDR1 FNHDT, CDR2 SITEND (reference sequence). The CDR3 is 12 amino acids. Between the trimmed V and J ends, which lost 0 bases and 3 bases, there was a span of 3 bases.